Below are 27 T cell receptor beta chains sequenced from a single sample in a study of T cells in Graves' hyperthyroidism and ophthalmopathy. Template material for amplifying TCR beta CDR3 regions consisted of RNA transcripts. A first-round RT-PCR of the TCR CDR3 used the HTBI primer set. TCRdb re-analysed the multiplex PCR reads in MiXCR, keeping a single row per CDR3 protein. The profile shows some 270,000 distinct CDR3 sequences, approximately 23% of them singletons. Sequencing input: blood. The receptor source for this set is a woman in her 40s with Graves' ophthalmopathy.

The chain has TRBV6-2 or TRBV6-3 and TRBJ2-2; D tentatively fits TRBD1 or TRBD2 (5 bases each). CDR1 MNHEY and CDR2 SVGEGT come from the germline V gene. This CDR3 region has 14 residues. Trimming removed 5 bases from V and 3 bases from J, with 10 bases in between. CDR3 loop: CASSRDLDTGELFF. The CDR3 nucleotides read TGTGCCAGCAGTAGGGACCTTGACACCGGGGAGCTGTTTTTT.

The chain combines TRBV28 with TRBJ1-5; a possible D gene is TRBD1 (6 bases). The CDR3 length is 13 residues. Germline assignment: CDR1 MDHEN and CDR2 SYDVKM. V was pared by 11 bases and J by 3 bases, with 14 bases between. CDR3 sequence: CACQDRYNQPQHF. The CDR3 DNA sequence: TGTGCCTGTCAGGACAGATACAATCAGCCCCAGCATTTT.

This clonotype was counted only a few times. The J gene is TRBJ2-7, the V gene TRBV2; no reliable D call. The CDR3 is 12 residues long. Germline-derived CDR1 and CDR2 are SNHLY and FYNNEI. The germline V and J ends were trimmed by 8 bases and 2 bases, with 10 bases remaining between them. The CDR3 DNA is TGTGCCAGCTCTGGCGGCCCCTACGAGCAGTACTTC. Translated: CASSGGPYEQYF.

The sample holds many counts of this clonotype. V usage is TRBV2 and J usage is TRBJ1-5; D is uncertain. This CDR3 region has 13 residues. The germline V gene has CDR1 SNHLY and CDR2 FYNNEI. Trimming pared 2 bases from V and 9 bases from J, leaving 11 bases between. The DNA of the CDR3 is TGTGCCAGCAGTGAAATAGAAGGAGGGCCCCAGCATTTT. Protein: CASSEIEGGPQHF.

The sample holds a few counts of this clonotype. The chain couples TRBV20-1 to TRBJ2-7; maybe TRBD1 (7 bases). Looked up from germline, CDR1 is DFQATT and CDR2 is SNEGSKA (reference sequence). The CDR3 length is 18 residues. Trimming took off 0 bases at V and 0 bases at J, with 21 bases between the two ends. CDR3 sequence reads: CSARDSLGGTADSYEQYF. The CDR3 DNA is TGCAGTGCTAGAGATTCCCTGGGCGGGACAGCCGACTCCTACGAGCAGTACTTC.

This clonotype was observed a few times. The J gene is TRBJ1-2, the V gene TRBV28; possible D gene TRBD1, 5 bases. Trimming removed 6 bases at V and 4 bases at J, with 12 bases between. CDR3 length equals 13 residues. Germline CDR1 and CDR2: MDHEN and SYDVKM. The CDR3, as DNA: TGTGCCAGCAGGCTAGGGGTAAGCTATGGCTACACCTTC. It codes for CASRLGVSYGYTF.

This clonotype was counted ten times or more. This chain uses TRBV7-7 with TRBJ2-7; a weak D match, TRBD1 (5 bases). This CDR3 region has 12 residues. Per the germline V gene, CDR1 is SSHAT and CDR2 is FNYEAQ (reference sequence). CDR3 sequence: CAFPGFHYEQYF. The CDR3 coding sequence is TGTGCTTTTCCAGGGTTCCACTACGAGCAGTACTTC. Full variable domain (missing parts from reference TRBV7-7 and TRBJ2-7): GAGVSQSPRYKVTKRGQDVTLRCDPISSHATLYWYQQALGQGPEFLTYFNYEAQPDKSGLPSDRFSAERPEGSISTLTIQRTEQRDSAMYRCAFPGFHYEQYFGPGTRLTVT.

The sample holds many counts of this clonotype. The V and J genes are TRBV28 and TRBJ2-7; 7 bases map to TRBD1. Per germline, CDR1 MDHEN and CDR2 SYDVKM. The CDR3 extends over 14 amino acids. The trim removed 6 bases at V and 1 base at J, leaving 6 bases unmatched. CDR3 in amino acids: CASRRQGISYEQYF. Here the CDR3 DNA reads TGTGCCAGCAGACGACAGGGTATTTCCTACGAGCAGTACTTC.

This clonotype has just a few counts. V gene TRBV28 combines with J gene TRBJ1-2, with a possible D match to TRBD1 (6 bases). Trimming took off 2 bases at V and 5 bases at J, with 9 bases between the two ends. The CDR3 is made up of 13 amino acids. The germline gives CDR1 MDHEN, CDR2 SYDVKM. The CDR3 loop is CASSLRGAYGYTF. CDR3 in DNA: TGTGCCAGCAGTTTAAGGGGGGCGTATGGCTACACCTTC.

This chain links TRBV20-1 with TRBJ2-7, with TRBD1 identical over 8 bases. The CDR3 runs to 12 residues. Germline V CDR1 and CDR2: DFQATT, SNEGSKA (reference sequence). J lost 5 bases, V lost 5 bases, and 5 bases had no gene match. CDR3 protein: CSAWTGFDEQYF. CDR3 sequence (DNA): TGCAGTGCTTGGACAGGGTTCGACGAGCAGTACTTC.

Here the CDR3 reads CASGTPPGEQYF. In nucleotides, the CDR3 is TGTGCCAGCGGGACCCCCCCTGGGGAGCAGTACTTC. The chain uses TRBV6-2 or TRBV6-3 and TRBJ2-7; D could derive from TRBD1 or TRBD2 (5 bases each). Germline CDR1 is MNHEY and CDR2 is SVGEGT. This CDR3 has 12 amino acids. V lost 8 bases and J 7 bases, leaving 15 bases between the germline ends.

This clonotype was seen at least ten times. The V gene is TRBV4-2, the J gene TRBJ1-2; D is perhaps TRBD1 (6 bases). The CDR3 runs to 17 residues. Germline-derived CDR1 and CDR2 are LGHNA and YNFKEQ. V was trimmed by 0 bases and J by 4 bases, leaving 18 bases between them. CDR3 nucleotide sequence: TGTGCCAGCAGCCAAGAAGGGGCGGGGGGCGCCGGCTATGGCTACACCTTC. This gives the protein CASSQEGAGGAGYGYTF.

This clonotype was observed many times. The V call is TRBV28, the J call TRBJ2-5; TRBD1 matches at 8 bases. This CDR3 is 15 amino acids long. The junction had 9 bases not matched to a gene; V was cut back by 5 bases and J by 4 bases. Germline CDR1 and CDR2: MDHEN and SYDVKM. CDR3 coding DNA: TGTGCCAGCAGTCACGGACAGGGCTGGGGAGAGACCCAGTACTTC. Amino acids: CASSHGQGWGETQYF. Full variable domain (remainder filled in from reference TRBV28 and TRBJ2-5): DVKVTQSSRYLVKRTGEKVFLECVQDMDHENMFWYRQDPGLGLRLIYFSYDVKMKEKGDIPEGYSVSREKKERFSLILESASTNQTSMYLCASSHGQGWGETQYFGPGTRLLVL.

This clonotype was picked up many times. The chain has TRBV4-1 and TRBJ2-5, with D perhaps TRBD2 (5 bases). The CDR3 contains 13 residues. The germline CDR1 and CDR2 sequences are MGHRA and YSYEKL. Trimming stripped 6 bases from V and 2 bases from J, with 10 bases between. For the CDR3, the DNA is TGCGCCAGCAGTCGACTAACACAAGAGACCCAGTACTTC. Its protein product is CASSRLTQETQYF.

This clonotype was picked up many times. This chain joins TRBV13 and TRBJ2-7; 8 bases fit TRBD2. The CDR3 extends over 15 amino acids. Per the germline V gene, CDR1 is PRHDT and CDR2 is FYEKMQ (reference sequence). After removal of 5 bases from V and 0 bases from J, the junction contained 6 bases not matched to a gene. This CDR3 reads CASSTSGLVSYEQYF. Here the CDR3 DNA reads TGTGCCAGCAGCACATCGGGACTAGTCTCCTACGAGCAGTACTTC. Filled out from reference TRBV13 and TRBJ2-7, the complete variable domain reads AAGVIQSPRHLIKEKRETATLKCYPIPRHDTVYWYQQGPGQDPQFLISFYEKMQSDKGSIPDRFSAQQFSDYHSELNMSSLELGDSALYFCASSTSGLVSYEQYFGPGTRLTVT.

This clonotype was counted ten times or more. Written as DNA, the CDR3 is TGTGCCAGCAGTTTATCCCGAGGTCAGGGGATTAACTATGGCTACACCTTC. It encodes CASSLSRGQGINYGYTF. V and J are TRBV28 and TRBJ1-2, with D perhaps TRBD1 (6 bases). This CDR3 is built from 17 residues. Trimming stripped 1 base from V and 1 base from J, with 16 bases between. Germline V gives CDR1 MDHEN, CDR2 SYDVKM.

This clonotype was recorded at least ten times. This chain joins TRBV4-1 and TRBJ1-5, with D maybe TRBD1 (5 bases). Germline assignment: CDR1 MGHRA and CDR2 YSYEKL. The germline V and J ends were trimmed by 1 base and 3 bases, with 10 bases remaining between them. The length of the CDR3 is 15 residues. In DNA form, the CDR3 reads TGCGCCAGCAGCCAAGGAAGGGGCGCCAATCAGCCCCAGCATTTT. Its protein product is CASSQGRGANQPQHF.

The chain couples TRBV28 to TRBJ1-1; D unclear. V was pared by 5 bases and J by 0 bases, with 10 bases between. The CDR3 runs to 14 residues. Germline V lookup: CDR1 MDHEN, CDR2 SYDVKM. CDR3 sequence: CASSTPGVNTEAFF. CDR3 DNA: TGTGCCAGCAGTACGCCCGGGGTGAACACTGAAGCTTTCTTT.

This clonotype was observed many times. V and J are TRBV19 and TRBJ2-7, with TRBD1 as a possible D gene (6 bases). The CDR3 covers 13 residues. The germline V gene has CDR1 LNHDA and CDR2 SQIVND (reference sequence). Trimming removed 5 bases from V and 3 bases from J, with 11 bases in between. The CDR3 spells CASSAMDSYEQYF. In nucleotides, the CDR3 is TGTGCCAGTAGTGCCATGGACAGCTACGAGCAGTACTTC. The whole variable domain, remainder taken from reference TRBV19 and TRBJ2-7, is DGGITQSPKYLFRKEGQNVTLSCEQNLNHDAMYWYRQDPGQGLRLIYYSQIVNDFQKGDIAEGYSVSREKKESFPLTVTSAQKNPTAFYLCASSAMDSYEQYFGPGTRLTVT.

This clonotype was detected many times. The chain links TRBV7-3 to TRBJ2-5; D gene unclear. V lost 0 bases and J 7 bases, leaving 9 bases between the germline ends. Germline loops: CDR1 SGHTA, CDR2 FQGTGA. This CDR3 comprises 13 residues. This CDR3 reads CASSLTAVGTQYF. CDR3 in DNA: TGTGCCAGCAGCTTAACAGCAGTCGGGACCCAGTACTTC.

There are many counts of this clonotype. This CDR3 reads CSARDLSGTSYEQYF. CDR3 coding DNA: TGCAGTGCTAGAGATCTCAGCGGTACCTCCTACGAGCAGTACTTC. The rearrangement links TRBV20-1 to TRBJ2-7; tentatively, D is TRBD2 (5 bases). The CDR3 is 15 residues long. Germline CDR1 and CDR2: DFQATT and SNEGSKA (reference sequence). Trimming removed 0 bases from V and 0 bases from J, with 12 bases in between.

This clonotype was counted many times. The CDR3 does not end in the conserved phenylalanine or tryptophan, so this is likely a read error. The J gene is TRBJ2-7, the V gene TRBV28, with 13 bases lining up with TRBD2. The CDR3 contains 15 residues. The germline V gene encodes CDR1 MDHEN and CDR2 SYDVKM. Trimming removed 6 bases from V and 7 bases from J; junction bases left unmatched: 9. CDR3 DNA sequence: TGTGCCAGCAGGCCCCGGACTAGCGGGAGAGATGAGCAGTACCTC. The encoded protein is CASRPRTSGRDEQYL.

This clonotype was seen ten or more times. The CDR3 here is CAISESRETQYF. The CDR3 bases are TGTGCCATCAGTGAGTCCCGGGAGACCCAGTACTTC. The chain couples TRBV10-3 to TRBJ2-5; D is undetermined. Trimming removed 0 bases at V and 5 bases at J, with 4 bases between. Per germline, CDR1 ENHRY and CDR2 SYGVKD. The CDR3 consists of 12 residues.

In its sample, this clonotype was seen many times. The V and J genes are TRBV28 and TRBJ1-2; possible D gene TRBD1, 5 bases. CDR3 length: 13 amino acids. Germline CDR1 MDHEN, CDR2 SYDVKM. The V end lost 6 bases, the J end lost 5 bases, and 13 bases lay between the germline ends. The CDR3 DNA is TGTGCCAGCAGAGTTCAGGGTAGATATGGCTACACCTTC. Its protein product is CASRVQGRYGYTF.

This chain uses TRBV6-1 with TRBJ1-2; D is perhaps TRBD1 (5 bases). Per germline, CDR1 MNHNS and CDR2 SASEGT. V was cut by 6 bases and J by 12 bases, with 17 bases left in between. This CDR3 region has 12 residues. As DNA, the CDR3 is TGTGCCAGCAGCGGGACGGTGATGACGCACACCTTC. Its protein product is CASSGTVMTHTF.

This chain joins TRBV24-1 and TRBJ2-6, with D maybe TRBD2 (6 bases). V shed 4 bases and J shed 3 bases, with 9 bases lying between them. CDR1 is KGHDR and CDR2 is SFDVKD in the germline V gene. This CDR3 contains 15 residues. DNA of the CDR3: TGTGCCACCAGTGAAGGGACTGGTGGGGCCAACGTCCTGACTTTC. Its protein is CATSEGTGGANVLTF.

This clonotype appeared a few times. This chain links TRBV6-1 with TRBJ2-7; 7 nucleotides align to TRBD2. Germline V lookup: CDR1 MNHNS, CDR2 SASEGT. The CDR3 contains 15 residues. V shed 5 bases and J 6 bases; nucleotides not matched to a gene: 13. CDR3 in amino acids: CASSRTRGRGTEQYF. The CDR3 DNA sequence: TGTGCCAGCAGTCGGACTAGGGGACGAGGGACCGAGCAGTACTTC.